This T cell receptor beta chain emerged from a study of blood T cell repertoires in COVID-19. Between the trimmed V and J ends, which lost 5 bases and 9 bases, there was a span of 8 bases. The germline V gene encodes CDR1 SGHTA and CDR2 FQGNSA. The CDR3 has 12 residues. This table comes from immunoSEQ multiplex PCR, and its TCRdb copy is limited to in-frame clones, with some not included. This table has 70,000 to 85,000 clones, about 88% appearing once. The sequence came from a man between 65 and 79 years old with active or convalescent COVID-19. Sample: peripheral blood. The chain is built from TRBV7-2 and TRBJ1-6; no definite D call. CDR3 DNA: TGTGCCAGCAGCCCACAGTCTTCACCCCTCCACTTT. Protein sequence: CASSPQSSPLHF.